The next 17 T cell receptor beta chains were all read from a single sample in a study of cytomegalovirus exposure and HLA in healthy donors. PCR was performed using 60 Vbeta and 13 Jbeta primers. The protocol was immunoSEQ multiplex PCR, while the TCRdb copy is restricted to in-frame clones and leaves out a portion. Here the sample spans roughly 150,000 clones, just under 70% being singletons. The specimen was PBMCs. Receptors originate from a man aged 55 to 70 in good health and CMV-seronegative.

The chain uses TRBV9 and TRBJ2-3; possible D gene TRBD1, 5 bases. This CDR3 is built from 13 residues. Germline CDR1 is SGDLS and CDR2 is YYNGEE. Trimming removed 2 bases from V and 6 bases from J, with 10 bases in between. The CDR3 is CASSVLGADTQYF. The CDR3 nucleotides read TGTGCCAGCAGCGTTTTAGGGGCCGATACGCAGTATTTT.

The CDR3 nucleotides read TGTGCCAGCAGTGAAACGGGCCCGTTAGGGAGGTACGAGCAGTACTTC. It translates to CASSETGPLGRYEQYF. The chain is built from TRBV2 and TRBJ2-7; TRBD2 might be the D (6 bases). The CDR3 extends over 16 amino acids. Trimming took off 2 bases at V and 4 bases at J, with 18 bases between the two ends. Germline V gene lookup returns CDR1 SNHLY and CDR2 FYNNEI.

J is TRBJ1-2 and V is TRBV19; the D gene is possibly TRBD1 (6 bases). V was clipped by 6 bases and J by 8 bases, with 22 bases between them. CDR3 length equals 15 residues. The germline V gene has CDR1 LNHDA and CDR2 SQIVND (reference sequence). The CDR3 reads CASRDADRPRGGYTF. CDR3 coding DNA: TGTGCCAGTAGAGATGCCGACAGGCCGAGGGGGGGCTACACCTTC.

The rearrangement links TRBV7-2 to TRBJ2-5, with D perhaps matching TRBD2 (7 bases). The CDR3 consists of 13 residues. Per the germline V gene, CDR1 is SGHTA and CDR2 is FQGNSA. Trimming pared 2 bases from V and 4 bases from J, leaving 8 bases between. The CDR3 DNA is TGTGCCAGCAGCTTACGGGGGGCAGAGACCCAGTACTTC. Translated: CASSLRGAETQYF.

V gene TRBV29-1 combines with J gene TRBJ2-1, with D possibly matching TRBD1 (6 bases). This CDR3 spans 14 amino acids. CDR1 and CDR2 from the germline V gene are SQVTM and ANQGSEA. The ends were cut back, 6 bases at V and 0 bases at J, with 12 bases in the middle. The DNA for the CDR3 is TGCAGCGTCGTACAGGGAGACTCCTACAATGAGCAGTTCTTC. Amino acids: CSVVQGDSYNEQFF.

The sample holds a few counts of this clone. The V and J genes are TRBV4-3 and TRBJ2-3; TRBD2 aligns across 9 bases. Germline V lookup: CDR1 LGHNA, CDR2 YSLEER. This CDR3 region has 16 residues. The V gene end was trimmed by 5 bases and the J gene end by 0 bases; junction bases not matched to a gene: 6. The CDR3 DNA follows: TGCGCCAGCAGCTCCGGGACTAGCCAAAGCACAGATACGCAGTATTTT. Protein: CASSSGTSQSTDTQYF.

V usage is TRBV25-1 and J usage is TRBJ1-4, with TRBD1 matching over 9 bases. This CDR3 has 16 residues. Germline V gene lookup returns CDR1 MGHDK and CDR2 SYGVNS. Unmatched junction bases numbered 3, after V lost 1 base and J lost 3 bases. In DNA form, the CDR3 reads TGTGCCAGCAGTGAATCGGACAGGGGTTCTAATGAAAAACTGTTTTTT. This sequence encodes CASSESDRGSNEKLFF.

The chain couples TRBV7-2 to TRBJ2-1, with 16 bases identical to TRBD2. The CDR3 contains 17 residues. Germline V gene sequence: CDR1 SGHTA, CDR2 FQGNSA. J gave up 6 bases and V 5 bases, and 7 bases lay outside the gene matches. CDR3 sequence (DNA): TGTGCCAGCAGCGTGGGACTAGCGGGGGGGGCCCCCAATGAGCAGTTCTTC. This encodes CASSVGLAGGAPNEQFF.

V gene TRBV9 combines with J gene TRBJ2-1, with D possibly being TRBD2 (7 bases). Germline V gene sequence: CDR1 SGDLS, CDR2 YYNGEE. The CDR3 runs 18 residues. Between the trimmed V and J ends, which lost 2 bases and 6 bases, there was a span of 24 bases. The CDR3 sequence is CASSVAGAWGVVGNEQFF. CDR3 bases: TGTGCCAGCAGCGTCGCGGGGGCCTGGGGAGTCGTCGGCAATGAGCAGTTCTTC.

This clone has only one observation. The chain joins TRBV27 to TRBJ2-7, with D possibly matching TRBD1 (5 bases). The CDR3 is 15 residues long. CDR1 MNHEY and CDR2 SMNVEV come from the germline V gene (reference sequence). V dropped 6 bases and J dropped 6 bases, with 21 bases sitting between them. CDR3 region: CASSPTPDSYGEQYF. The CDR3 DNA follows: TGTGCCAGCAGCCCTACCCCCGACAGTTACGGCGAGCAGTACTTC.

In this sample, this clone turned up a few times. The CDR3 loop is CASSYSWQGITEAFF. The CDR3, as DNA: TGTGCCAGCAGTTACTCGTGGCAGGGGATAACTGAAGCTTTCTTT. The V gene is TRBV6-5, the J gene TRBJ1-1; D possibly corresponds to TRBD1 (6 bases). Trimming removed 0 bases at V and 5 bases at J, with 13 bases between. There are 15 residues in the CDR3. CDR1 is MNHEY, CDR2 SVGAGI, per germline.

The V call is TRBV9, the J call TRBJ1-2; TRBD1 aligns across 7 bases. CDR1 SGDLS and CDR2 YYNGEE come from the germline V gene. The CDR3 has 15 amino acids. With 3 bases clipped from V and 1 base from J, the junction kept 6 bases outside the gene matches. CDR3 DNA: TGTGCCAGCAGCGCCCCAACAGGGGTTAACTATGGCTACACCTTC. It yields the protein CASSAPTGVNYGYTF.

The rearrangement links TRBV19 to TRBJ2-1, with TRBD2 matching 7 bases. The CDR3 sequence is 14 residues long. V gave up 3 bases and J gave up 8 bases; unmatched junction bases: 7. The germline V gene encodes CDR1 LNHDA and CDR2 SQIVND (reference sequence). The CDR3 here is CASSIPGLVDEQFF. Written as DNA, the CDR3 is TGTGCCAGTAGTATCCCCGGACTAGTTGATGAGCAGTTCTTC.

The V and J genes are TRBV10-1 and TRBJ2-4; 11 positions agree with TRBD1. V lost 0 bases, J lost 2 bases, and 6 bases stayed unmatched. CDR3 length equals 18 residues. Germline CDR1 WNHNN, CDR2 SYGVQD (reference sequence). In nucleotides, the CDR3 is TGCGCCAGCAGTGAGTCGCGGACAGGGGGCTTGTCCAAAAACATTCAGTACTTC. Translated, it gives CASSESRTGGLSKNIQYF.

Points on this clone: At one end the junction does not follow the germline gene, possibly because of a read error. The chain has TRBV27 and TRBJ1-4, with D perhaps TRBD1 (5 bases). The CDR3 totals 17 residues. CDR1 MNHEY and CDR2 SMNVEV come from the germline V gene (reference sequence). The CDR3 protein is CASRLLSSGTTNEKLFF. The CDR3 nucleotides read TGTGCCAGCAGGTTATTGTCCTCAGGGACAACTAATGAAAAACTGTTTTTT.

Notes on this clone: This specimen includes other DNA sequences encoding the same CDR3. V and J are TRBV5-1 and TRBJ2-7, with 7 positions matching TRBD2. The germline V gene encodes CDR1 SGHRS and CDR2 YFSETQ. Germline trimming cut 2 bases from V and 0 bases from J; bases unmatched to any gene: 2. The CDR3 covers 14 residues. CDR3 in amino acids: CASSFGGSSYEQYF. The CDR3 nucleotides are TGCGCCAGCAGCTTCGGCGGGAGCTCCTACGAGCAGTACTTC. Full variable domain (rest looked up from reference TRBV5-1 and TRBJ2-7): KAGVTQTPRYLIKTRGQQVTLSCSPISGHRSVSWYQQTPGQGLQFLFEYFSETQRNKGNFPGRFSGRQFSNSRSEMNVSTLELGDSALYLCASSFGGSSYEQYFGPGTRLTVT.

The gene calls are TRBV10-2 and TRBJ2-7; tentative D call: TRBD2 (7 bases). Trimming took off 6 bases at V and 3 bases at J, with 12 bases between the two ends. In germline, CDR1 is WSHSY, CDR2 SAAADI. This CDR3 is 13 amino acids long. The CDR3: CASREGGDYEQYF. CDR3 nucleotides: TGCGCCAGCAGGGAGGGGGGGGACTACGAGCAGTACTTC.